This T cell receptor beta chain emerged from a study of shared clonotypes between healthy human individuals. This clone came up once. Its antigen is not identified. DNA input for the unsorted PBMC replicate PCRs was 250 to 350 ng, some 31,000 T cell genomes. Unsorted PBMCs provided DNA that was sequenced on ten immunoSEQ deep assay plates. The protocol was immunoSEQ multiplex PCR, while the TCRdb copy is restricted to in-frame clones and leaves out a portion. The data show some 470,000 clones, 76% seen once. Study results and caveats: Clonotype sharing among donors was thought likely to change with sequencing depth.

None of the donors, who were healthy HIV-negative adults, had recently had acute infections or vaccinations. The sequence was collected from a woman aged 40 to 50 in good health. Some clones in this sample may be carry-over from other donors' samples. Sample: PBMCs.

The DNA for the CDR3 is TGTGCCACCCGCGCCGGGACAAACGCTGGAAACACCATATATTTT. This sequence encodes CATRAGTNAGNTIYF. This chain links TRBV10-3 with TRBJ1-3, with a tentative D call TRBD1 (6 bases). The germline gives CDR1 ENHRY, CDR2 SYGVKD. CDR3 size: 15 residues. V shed 10 bases and J shed 2 bases, with 18 bases lying between them.